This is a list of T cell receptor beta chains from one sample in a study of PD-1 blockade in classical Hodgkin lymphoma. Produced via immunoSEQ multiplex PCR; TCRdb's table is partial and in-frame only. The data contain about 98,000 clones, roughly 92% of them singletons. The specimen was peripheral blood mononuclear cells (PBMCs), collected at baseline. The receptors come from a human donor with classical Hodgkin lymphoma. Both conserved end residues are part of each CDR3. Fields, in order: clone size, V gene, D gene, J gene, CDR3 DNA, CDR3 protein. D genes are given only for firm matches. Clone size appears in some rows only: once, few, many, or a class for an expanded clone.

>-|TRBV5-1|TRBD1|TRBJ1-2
TGCGCCAGCAGGGGAACCGGGTTAGACAGGGTCTTTTATGGCTACACCTTC
CASRGTGLDRVFYGYTF
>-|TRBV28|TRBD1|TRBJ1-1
TGTGCCAGCAGGCCGGGACAGGGTTGGGCTGAAGCTTTCTTT
CASRPGQGWAEAFF
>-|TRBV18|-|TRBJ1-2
TGTGCCAGCTCACCGGTGGACTGGAGCGTCCCCTCTTTTTATGGCTACACCTTC
CASSPVDWSVPSFYGYTF
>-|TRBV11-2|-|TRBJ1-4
TGTGCCAGCAGCTCCGGACGCCCGAGGGGTGAAAAACTGTTTTTT
CASSSGRPRGEKLFF
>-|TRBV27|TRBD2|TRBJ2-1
TGTGCCAGCAGTCACCTTGGGCTAGCGGGAAACAATGAGCAGTTCTTC
CASSHLGLAGNNEQFF
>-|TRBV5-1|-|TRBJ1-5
TGCGCCAGCAGCTCCCAGGGTAATCAGCCCCAGCATTTT
CASSSQGNQPQHF
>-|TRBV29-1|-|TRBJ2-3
TGCAGCGTGAGAGGGGCCTACCGTCCCGCAGATACGCAGTATTTT
CSVRGAYRPADTQYF
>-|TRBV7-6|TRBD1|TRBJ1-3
TGTGCCAGCAGATCGGGACAGGGAAACACCATATATTTT
CASRSGQGNTIYF
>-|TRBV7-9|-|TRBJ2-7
TGTGCCAGCAGCTTAGGAACGGCCGATCAAGAGCAGTACTTC
CASSLGTADQEQYF
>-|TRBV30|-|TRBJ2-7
TGTGCCGGAGGTCGGAACCAGCAGTACTTC
CAGGRNQQYF
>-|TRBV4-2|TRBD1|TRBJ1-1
TGTGCCAGCAGGAAGGGACAGGGGAACACTGAAGCTTTCTTT
CASRKGQGNTEAFF
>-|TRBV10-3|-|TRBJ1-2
TGTGCCATCAGTGAGTCGATTTATGGGGCCGACTATGGCTACACCTTC
CAISESIYGADYGYTF
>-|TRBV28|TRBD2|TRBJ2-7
TGTGCCAGCAGTTCCATCAGAGAGGGACTAACCTGGTACGAGCAGTACTTC
CASSSIREGLTWYEQYF
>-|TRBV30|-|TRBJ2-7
TGTGCCTGGAGTTTGTGGGGCGAGCAGTACTTC
CAWSLWGEQYF
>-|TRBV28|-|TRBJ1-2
TGTGCCAGCATTACCCTTGTGGGGGGTCACGGCTACACCTTC
CASITLVGGHGYTF
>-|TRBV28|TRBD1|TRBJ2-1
TGTGCCAGCAGTGAAACCGGGACAGGGGGCAGGACGGGAAGGAATGAGCAGTTCTTC
CASSETGTGGRTGRNEQFF
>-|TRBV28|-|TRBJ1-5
TGTGCCAGCAAGGTAGGGGGGCTGGTTCAGCCCCAGCATTTT
CASKVGGLVQPQHF
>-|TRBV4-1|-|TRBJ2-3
TGCGCCAGCAGCCAAGATAACCGAGGGGGCACAGATACGCAGTATTTT
CASSQDNRGGTDTQYF
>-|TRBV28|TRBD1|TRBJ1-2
TGTGCCAGCAGTCCCGGGACAGGCGATAAAAACTATGGCTACACCTTC
CASSPGTGDKNYGYTF
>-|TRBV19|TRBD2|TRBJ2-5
TGTGCCAGTAGTAGTCCTGGACTAGCAACAGAGACCCAGTACTTC
CASSSPGLATETQYF
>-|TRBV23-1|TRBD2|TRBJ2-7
TGCGCCAGCAGTCAATCGCTTCCGGGACTAGCGGGGACCTACGAGCAGTACTTC
CASSQSLPGLAGTYEQYF
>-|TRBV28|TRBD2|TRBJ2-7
TGTGCCAGCATACAAGGGGCTAGCGGGACCTACGAGCAGTACTTC
CASIQGASGTYEQYF
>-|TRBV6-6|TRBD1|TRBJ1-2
TGTGCCAGCAGTTACTCTGAGGGCAGGGGGGATGGCTACACCTTC
CASSYSEGRGDGYTF
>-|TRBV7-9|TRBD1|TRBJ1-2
TGTGCCAGCAACTTACAGGGGGCGAGCTATGGCTACACCTTC
CASNLQGASYGYTF
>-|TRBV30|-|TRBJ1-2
TGTGCCTGGGGTTCCGAAGGTGGCTACACCTTC
CAWGSEGGYTF
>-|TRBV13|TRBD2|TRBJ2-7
TGTGCCAGCAGCCCCAGGGGGCTAGCGGGAGGCTGGTCCTACGAGCAGTACTTC
CASSPRGLAGGWSYEQYF
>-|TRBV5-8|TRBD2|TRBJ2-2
TGTGCCAGCAGCCGGGGTCTAGCGGGAGTTCTCGGGGAGCTGTTTTTT
CASSRGLAGVLGELFF
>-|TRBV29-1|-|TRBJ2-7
TGCAGCGGGGGGGAAGGAGAATTCTACGAGCAGTACTTC
CSGGEGEFYEQYF
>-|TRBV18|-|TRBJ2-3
TGTGCCAGCTCACCACCGGCAGCAGATACGCAGTATTTT
CASSPPAADTQYF
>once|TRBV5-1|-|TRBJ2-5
TGCGCCAGCAGCTTGCCGAAAGAGACCCAGTACTTC
CASSLPKETQYF
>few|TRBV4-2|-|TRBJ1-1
TGTGCCAGCAGCCCCTGGGGGGGCACTGAAGCTTTCTTT
CASSPWGGTEAFF
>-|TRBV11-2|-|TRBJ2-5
TGTGCCAGCAGCTTTGAGAGGGATCGGACCCAGTACTTC
CASSFERDRTQYF
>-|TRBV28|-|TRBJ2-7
TGTGCCAGCGCCCGGGACGCATTGACCTACGAGCAGTACTTC
CASARDALTYEQYF
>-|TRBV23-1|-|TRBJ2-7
TGCGCCAGCAGTCACCCCGGCGAACCGGTGGGAACCTACGAGCAGTACTTC
CASSHPGEPVGTYEQYF
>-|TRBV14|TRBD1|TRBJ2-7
TGTGCCAGCAGGCAGGGACAGAGCCCCTACGAGCAGTACTTC
CASRQGQSPYEQYF
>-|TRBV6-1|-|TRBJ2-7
TGTGCCAGCAGTGAAGTAATAGCTTCCTACGAGCAGTACTTC
CASSEVIASYEQYF
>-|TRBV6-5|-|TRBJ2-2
TGTGCCAGCAGTTACTCGACAGGAGTCACCGGGGAGCTGTTTTTT
CASSYSTGVTGELFF
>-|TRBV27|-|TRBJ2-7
TGTGCCAGCAGTTCCAGCTACGAGCAGTACTTC
CASSSSYEQYF
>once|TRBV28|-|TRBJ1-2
TGTGCCAGCAGTTTTGTTGATAGCTATGGCTACACCTTC
CASSFVDSYGYTF
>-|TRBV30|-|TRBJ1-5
TGTGCCTGGAGTGCCGGGCAAAGCGGCAATCAGCCCCAGCATTTT
CAWSAGQSGNQPQHF
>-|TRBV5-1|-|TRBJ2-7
TGCGCCAGCAGCTTGGAGGGGGGGACAGGAAGCTCCTACGAGCAGTACTTC
CASSLEGGTGSSYEQYF
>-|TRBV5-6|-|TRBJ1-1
TGTGCCAGCAGCTTAGGCCCAGGGGTTTCGAACACTGAAGCTTTCTTT
CASSLGPGVSNTEAFF
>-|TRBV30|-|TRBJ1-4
TGTGCCTGGAGCCGAGGTTCTAATGAAAAACTGTTTTTT
CAWSRGSNEKLFF
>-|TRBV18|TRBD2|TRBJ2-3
TGTGCCAGCTCACCGGACTGGGGGGGTCCAGATACGCAGTATTTT
CASSPDWGGPDTQYF
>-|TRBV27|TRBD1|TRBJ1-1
TGTGCCAGTAGGACAGGGAAAGACACTGAAGCTTTCTTT
CASRTGKDTEAFF
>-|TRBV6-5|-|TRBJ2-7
TGTGCCAGCAGGAGAGAAGGGGGGAAGCGTCACGAGCAGTACTTC
CASRREGGKRHEQYF
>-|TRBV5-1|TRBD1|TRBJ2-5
TGCGCCAGCAGCGGAGTCCTAACAGGGGCAGAGACCCAGTACTTC
CASSGVLTGAETQYF
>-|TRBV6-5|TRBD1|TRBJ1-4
TGTGCCAGCAGTTACGTGGGACAGCCAAATGAAAAACTGTTTTTT
CASSYVGQPNEKLFF
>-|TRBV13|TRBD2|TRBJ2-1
TGTGCCAGCAGCTTAGCCATCAGCGGGAGGGCCAGGAGTGAGCAGTTCTTC
CASSLAISGRARSEQFF
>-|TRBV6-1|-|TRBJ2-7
TGTGCCAGCAGTGATGAAGGGAGTACGTACGAGCAGTACTTC
CASSDEGSTYEQYF
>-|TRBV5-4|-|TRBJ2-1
TGTGCCAGCAGCTTGGGCCCAGGGCGGGACCACAATGAGCAGTTCTTC
CASSLGPGRDHNEQFF
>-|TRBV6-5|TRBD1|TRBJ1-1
TGTGCCAGCAGTTACAGAGGACAGGGTGTCTCTGAAGCTTTCTTT
CASSYRGQGVSEAFF
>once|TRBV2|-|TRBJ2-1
TGTGCCAGCAGGGCCACCCGGGACTCCACCCAGCGGCAGCAGTTCTTC
CASRATRDSTQRQQFF
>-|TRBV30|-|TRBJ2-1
TGTGCCTGGACAGATGGGGTTATAAATGAGCAGTTCTTC
CAWTDGVINEQFF
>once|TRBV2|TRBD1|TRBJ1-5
TGTGCCAGCAGTTGGGACAGGGGGCTTGGACAGCCCCAGCATTTT
CASSWDRGLGQPQHF